The rows below give T cell receptor beta chains drawn from one sample of a study of blood T cells in healthy people across ages. Via MiXCR, TCRdb re-called the 5' RACE reads, giving one row per CDR3 protein. In the table there are hundreds of thousands of distinct CDR3 sequences, roughly 24% of which are singletons. This sample also appeared in a second study, on T cells of mothers and their children.

Sequences were obtained from blood. These receptors were obtained from a boy under 18 in good health. Each CDR3 is given with its conserved first and last residue. Clone sizes are given selectively: once, few, many, or a class where the clone is expanded.

clone_size,v_call,j_call,cdr3_aa
few,TRBV27,TRBJ1-4,CASSYQGDQDEKLFF
-,TRBV6-6,TRBJ2-2,CASGRLQNTGELFF
-,TRBV12-3/TRBV12-4,TRBJ1-2,CASSQTRVGYGYTF
-,TRBV25-1,TRBJ1-4,CASAETGNGATNEKLFF
few,TRBV5-1,TRBJ2-7,CASSSRVSADEQYF
few,TRBV18,-,CASSTTYPGPRETQYF
-,TRBV7-2,TRBJ2-1,CASSLVRKREYGEQFF
-,TRBV12-5,TRBJ2-3,CASGLWQDVGTDTQYF
few,TRBV6-6,TRBJ1-3,CASSYNAGGSGNTIYF
-,TRBV4-1,TRBJ1-4,CASSQVAGGFEKLFF
-,TRBV10-2,-,CATAQGGRYEQYF
-,TRBV18,TRBJ1-5,CASSPSERNSNQPQHF